These T cell receptor beta chains were read from a single sample in a study of cytomegalovirus exposure and HLA in healthy donors. The data were produced by immunoSEQ multiplex PCR, yet TCRdb's version contains in-frame clones alone and is incomplete. Here the sample spans some 170,000 clones, 65% to 80% being singletons. Sequencing used PBMCs. The receptors derive from a man in his late teens or twenties in good health and CMV-seropositive. The conserved cysteine and the conserved F or W are not part of the CDR3 here. Clone size, where shown, is once, few, many, or a class for clones that have expanded.

clone size	V gene	J gene	CDR3 length	CDR3 protein
NA	TRBV19	TRBJ1-5	14	ASSGWDREGYQPQH
NA	TRBV7-8	TRBJ2-5	9	ASTKKETQY
few	TRBV9	TRBJ2-2	13	ASSVGGLNTGELF
few	TRBV4-2	TRBJ1-1	13	ASSPSDRQNTEAF
NA	TRBV5-1	TRBJ2-3	15	ASSHEGSGRAGDTQY
NA	TRBV15	TRBJ2-5	15	ATSRDNSSGGRKTQY
NA	TRBV14	TRBJ1-1	13	ASSSYYRGRPEAF
NA	TRBV10-3	TRBJ1-1	13	AISESGGPDTEAF
NA	TRBV18	TRBJ1-5	13	ASSRDRETNQPQH
NA	TRBV2	TRBJ2-3	14	ASGGLPLIGTDTQY
NA	TRBV4-2	TRBJ2-4	10	ASRTDENIQY
NA	TRBV9	TRBJ1-2	11	ASSVGQNYGYT
NA	TRBV28	TRBJ2-2	12	AGSDRGDAGELF
NA	TRBV5-1	TRBJ1-2	12	ASSLRPGGEGYT
NA	TRBV14	TRBJ2-1	11	ASSLGLADRQF
few	TRBV7-6	TRBJ2-2	15	ASSSGSGRAKSGELF
NA	TRBV5-6	TRBJ1-2	11	ASSLGGRGGYT
once	TRBV6-1	TRBJ1-5	14	ASSERASKSNQPQH
NA	TRBV7-2	TRBJ2-1	13	ASRSTSGDYNEQF
NA	TRBV4-2	TRBJ2-1	13	ASSQDSGSYNEQF
once	TRBV7-9	TRBJ1-1	14	ASSRIAGAMNTEAF
NA	TRBV5-1	TRBJ1-1	12	ASSLGHLNTEAF
NA	TRBV7-9	TRBJ2-1	12	ASSLAAGGNEQF
NA	TRBV5-5	TRBJ1-2	10	ASSGQGYGYT
NA	TRBV7-8	TRBJ1-2	12	ASSSDRVNYGYT